A single count supports the clone carrying this T cell receptor (beta chain). The antigen remains undetermined. This specimen comes from a study of CD8 T cells in Susac syndrome. The study, taken as a whole, reports: Regarding the TCR sequencing and HLA analysis, the study admitted that a relatively small number of individuals were involved.

Sequencing of TCR beta was undertaken in CD8+ and CD4+ T cells derived from blood. Bulk CD8+ and CD4+ cells came from magnetic negative isolation; CD8+ TEMRA by FACS. The CDR3 consists of 14 residues. Trimming removed 5 bases from V and 2 bases from J, with 12 bases in between. After extraction with the RNeasy kit, roughly 0.45 to 1 ug of the RNA was reverse transcribed using random hexamers. Across 54 Vbeta and 13 Jbeta, TCR beta CDR3 was amplified with immunoSEQ multiplex PCR. TCRdb used MiXCR to reprocess the immunoSEQ multiplex PCR reads, holding one entry per CDR3 protein. The sample holds fewer than 80,000 distinct CDR3 sequences; roughly 94% are singletons and the top ten take around 0.6%.

The TCR comes from a human donor with multiple sclerosis. This chain uses TRBV12-3 or TRBV12-4 with TRBJ2-5, with D perhaps matching TRBD1 (6 bases). Specimen: CD8+ T cells from PBMCs. CDR3 sequence: CASSPRGPQETQYF. The CDR3 coding sequence is TGTGCCAGCAGTCCCAGGGGCCCGCAAGAGACCCAGTACTTC.